The clone carrying this T cell receptor beta chain was seen a handful of times. The target antigen is unknown. The germline gives CDR1 LNHNV, CDR2 YYDKDF (reference sequence). V was trimmed by 3 bases and J by 7 bases, leaving 16 bases between them. The CDR3 covers 16 residues. TCRdb independently ran MiXCR on the reads; one entry per CDR3 protein. The sample carries approximately 500,000 distinct CDR3 sequences, more than 15% recorded once. The entry originates in a study of T cell repertoires in cytomegalovirus infection. Study overall: Public TCR beta signatures indicated both CMV infection and matching HLA type.

General study points: There were carriers of CMV plus the relevant HLA, and cumulative public TCR beta family frequency identified them.

Sequencing was carried out using CD8+ T cells from PBMCs. This receptor was obtained from a human donor in good health (CMV status not recorded). Some clones in this sample may be carry-over from other donors' samples. V usage is TRBV15 and J usage is TRBJ1-6; maybe TRBD1 (5 bases). In DNA, the CDR3 is TGTGCCACCAGCAGTCTGAGGGGCGGGGAAAATTCACCCCTCCACTTT. This translates into CATSSLRGGENSPLHF.